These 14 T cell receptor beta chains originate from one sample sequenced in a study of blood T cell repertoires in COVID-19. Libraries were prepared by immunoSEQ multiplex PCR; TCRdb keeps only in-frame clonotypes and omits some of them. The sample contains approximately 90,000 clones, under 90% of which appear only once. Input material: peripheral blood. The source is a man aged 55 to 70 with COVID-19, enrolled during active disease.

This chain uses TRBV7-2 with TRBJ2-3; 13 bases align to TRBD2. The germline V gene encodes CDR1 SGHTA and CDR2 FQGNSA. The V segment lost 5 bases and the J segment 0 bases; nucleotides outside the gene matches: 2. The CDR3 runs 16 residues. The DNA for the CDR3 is TGTGCCAGCAGCGGACTAGCGGGAGCAAGCACAGATACGCAGTATTTT. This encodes CASSGLAGASTDTQYF.

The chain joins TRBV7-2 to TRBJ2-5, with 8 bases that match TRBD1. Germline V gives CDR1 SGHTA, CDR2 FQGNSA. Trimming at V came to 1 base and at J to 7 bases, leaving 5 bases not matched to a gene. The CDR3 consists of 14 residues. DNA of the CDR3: TGTGCCAGCAGCTTAGAGGTACAGGGGGTGACCCAGTACTTC. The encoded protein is CASSLEVQGVTQYF.

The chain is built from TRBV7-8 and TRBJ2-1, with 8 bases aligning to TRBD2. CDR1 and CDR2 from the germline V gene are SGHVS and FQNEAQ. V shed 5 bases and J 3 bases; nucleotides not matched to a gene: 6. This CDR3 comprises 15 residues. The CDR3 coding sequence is TGTGCCAGCAGCCTCACTAGCGGTGACTACAATGAGCAGTTCTTC. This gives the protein CASSLTSGDYNEQFF. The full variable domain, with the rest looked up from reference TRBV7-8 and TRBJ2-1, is GAGVSQSPRYKVAKRGQDVALRCDPISGHVSLFWYQQALGQGPEFLTYFQNEAQLDKSGLPSDRFFAERPEGSVSTLKIQRTQQEDSAVYLCASSLTSGDYNEQFFGPGTRLTVL.

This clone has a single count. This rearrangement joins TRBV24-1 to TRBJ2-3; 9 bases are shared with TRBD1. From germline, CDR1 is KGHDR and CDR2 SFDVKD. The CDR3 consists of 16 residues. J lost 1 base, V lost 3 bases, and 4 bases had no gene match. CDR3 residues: CATSDHRGLGTDTQYF. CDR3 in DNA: TGTGCCACCAGTGATCACAGGGGGCTTGGCACAGATACGCAGTATTTT.

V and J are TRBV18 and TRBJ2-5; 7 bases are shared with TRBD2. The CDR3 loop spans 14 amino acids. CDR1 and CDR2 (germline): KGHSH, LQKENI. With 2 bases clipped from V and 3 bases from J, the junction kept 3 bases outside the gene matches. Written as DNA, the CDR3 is TGTGCCAGCTCACCAGCGGCGGGAGAAGAGACCCAGTACTTC. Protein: CASSPAAGEETQYF.

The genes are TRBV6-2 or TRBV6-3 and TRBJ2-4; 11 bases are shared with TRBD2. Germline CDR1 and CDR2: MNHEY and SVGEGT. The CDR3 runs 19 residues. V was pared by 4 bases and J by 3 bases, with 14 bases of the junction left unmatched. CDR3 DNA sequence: TGTGCCAGCAGTTCTACCGGGACTAGCGGACCCCCACACAAAAACATTCAGTACTTC. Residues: CASSSTGTSGPPHKNIQYF.

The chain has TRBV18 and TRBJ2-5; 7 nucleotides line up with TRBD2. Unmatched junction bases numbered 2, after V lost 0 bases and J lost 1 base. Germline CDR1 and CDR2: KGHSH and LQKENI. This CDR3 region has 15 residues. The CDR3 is CASSPPAGAQETQYF. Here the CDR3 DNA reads TGTGCCAGCTCACCACCGGCGGGAGCCCAAGAGACCCAGTACTTC.

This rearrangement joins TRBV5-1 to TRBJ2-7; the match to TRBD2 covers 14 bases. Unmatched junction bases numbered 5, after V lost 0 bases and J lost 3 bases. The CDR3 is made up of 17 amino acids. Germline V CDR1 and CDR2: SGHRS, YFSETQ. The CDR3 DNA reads TGCGCCAGCAGCTTGGCCCTTGGACTAGCGGGGGGCTACGAGCAGTACTTC. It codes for CASSLALGLAGGYEQYF.

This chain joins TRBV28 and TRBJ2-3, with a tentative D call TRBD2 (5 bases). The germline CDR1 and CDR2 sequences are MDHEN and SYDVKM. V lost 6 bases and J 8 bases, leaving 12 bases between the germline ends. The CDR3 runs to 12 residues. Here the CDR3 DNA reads TGTGCCAGCAGCGAGGGTCTGGGTACGCAGTATTTT. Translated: CASSEGLGTQYF.

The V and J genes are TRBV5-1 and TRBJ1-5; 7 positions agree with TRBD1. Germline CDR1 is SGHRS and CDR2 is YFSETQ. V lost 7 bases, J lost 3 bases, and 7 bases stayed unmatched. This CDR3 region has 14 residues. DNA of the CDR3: TGCGCCAGCTCGACAGGGACCCCCAATCAGCCCCAGCATTTT. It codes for CASSTGTPNQPQHF.

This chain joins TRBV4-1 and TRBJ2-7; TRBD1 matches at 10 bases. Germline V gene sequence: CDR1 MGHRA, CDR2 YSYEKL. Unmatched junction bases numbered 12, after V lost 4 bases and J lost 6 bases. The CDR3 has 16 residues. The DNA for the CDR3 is TGCGCCAGCAGCCCGGGACATGGGACAGGGGATGGCGAGCAGTACTTC. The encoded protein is CASSPGHGTGDGEQYF.

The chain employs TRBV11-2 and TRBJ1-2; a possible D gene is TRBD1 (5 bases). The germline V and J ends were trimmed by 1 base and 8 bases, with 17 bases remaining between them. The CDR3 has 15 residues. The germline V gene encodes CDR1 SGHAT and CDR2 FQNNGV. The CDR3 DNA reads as TGTGCCAGCAGCTTAGCCTCGGGGGGTTTTGGAGGCTACACCTTC. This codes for CASSLASGGFGGYTF.

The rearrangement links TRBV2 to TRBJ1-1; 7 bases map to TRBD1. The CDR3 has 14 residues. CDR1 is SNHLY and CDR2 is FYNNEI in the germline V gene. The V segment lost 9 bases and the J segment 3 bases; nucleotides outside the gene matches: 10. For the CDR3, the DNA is TGTGCCAGTAGGGACAGAGGGTATGACACTGAAGCTTTCTTT. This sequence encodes CASRDRGYDTEAFF.

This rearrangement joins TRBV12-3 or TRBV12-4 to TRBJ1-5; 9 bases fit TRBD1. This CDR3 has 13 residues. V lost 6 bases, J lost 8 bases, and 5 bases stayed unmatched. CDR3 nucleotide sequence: TGTGCCAGCAGAGGGGGACAGGGCAAGCCCCAGCATTTT. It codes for CASRGGQGKPQHF.